This T cell receptor beta chain was obtained from a study of cytomegalovirus exposure and HLA in healthy donors. Overall study context: Of fewer than 450 genotyped donors, roughly 80% clustered with self-reported Caucasian donors.

Regarding the study as a whole: In a later analysis, the majority of CMV-associated beta chains seemingly showed HLA restriction. The classifier was said to identify cytomegalovirus status with high specificity and sensitivity.

Of note for this clone: Its target is not known.

Both 60 Vbeta primers and 13 Jbeta primers went into the PCR. Data came from immunoSEQ multiplex PCR; TCRdb stores just in-frame clones and leaves some out. The sample records roughly 150,000 clones, approximately 80% being singletons. This CDR3 spans 15 amino acids. Trimming stripped 5 bases from V and 1 base from J, with 14 bases between. Germline-derived CDR1 and CDR2 are MNHNY and SVGAGI (reference sequence). This TCR came from a middle-aged woman in good health and CMV-seronegative. The sequenced sample was PBMCs. V and J are TRBV6-6 and TRBJ1-2; D gene unclear. This CDR3 reads CASSQTRGLNYGYTF. CDR3 sequence (DNA): TGTGCCAGCAGTCAAACTCGGGGTCTTAACTATGGCTACACCTTC.